This T cell receptor (beta chain) was obtained from a study of identical twins. The donors were all healthy and Caucasian. V lost 4 bases and J lost 1; bases outside the gene matches: 3. Germline lookup yields CDR1 MNHEY and CDR2 SMNVEV (reference sequence). This CDR3 has 14 residues. TCRdb processed the 5' RACE reads anew with MiXCR; each CDR3 protein has one entry. The data show hundreds of thousands of distinct CDR3 sequences, 15% to 20% seen once. There are many counts of this clonotype. The antigen is not known. The study, taken as a whole, reports: Fewer insertions characterized abundant cord blood beta clonotypes, whereas memory repertoires showed none.

In addition, the sample was reused for a study of T cells expressing NK-cell markers. That study reports: Sorted T-cell subsets CD3+CD56+NKG2C+, CD3+CD56+NKG2C- and CD3+CD56-NKG2C+ were TCR beta-sequenced. These clonotypes, the leaders elsewhere, also led the CD3+CD56-NKG2C+ fraction in a handful of donors.

The chain recombines TRBV27 with TRBJ2-7, with 8 bases aligning to TRBD1. Source material: PBMCs. This TCR derives from a woman under 30 in good health. Here the CDR3 reads CASSSGDRSYEQYF. The CDR3 DNA follows: TGTGCCAGCAGTTCTGGGGACAGGTCCTACGAGCAGTACTTC.